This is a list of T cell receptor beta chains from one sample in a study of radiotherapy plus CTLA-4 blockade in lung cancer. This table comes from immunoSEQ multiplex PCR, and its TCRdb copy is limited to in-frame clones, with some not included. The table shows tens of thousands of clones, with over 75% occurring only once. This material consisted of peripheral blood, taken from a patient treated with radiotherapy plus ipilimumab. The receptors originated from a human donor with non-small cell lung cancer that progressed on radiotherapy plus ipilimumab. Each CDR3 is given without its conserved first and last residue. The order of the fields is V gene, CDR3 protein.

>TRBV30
ARTGGYGYT
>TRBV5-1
ASSLQGRRSGYGYT
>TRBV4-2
ASSQDPSGRPSYEQY
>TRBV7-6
ASSLTPATDTQY
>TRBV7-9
ASSPSTGLLTDTQY
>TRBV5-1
ASSFGSFPSSYEQY
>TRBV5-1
ASSQDTVPNYGYT
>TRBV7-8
ASSSHFGTQY
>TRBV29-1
SVQPGQGNGYT
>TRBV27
ASSSGPGVANNEQF
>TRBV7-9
ASSLLGIGEKLF
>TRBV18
ASSPGTGSSEAF
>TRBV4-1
ASRDRDGNTEAF
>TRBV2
ASSVTGSGNTIY
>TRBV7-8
ASSLVPRYNEQF
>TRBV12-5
ASGRGGAGELF
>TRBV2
ASRRTGGTEAF
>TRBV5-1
ASSLSLGGLSSYNEQF
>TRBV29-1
SVGEGIAKNIQY
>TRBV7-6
ASSLGQLTTGANVLT
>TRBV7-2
ASSPDRGGEQY
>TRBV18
ASSPGTGPTNYGYT
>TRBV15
ATSISGLLSGNTIY
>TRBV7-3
ASSLGTGAEQY
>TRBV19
ASRTGTGNTIY
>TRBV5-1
ASSLEGGPTYEQY
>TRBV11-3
ASSLAAGQNSPLH
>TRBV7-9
ASSPGPTPNNQPQH
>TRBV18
ASSPLGQGAFGEQY
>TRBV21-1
ASSKEMVDRGENTIY
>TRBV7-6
ASSLAGGYGYT
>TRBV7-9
ASSLGATEAF
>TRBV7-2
ASSPLAGSYSNQPQH
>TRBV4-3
ASSQGRRSAGGAETQY
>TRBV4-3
ASSAGLANEQY
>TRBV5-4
ASSLGMGRAAYEQY
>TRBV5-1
ASRDRSSYEQY
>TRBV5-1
ASSSGDRGRGRDYGYT
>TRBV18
ASSPAEPGAF
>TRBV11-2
ASSLSGTSVFSTETQY
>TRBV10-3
AIRNQWLSNSGNTIY
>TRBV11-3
ASSLMHEQY
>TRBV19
ASSFVNRDGYGYT
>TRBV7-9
ASSPGTGGNSPLH
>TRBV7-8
ASSLGIPGTGSGNTIY
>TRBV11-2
ASSLGLDYEQY